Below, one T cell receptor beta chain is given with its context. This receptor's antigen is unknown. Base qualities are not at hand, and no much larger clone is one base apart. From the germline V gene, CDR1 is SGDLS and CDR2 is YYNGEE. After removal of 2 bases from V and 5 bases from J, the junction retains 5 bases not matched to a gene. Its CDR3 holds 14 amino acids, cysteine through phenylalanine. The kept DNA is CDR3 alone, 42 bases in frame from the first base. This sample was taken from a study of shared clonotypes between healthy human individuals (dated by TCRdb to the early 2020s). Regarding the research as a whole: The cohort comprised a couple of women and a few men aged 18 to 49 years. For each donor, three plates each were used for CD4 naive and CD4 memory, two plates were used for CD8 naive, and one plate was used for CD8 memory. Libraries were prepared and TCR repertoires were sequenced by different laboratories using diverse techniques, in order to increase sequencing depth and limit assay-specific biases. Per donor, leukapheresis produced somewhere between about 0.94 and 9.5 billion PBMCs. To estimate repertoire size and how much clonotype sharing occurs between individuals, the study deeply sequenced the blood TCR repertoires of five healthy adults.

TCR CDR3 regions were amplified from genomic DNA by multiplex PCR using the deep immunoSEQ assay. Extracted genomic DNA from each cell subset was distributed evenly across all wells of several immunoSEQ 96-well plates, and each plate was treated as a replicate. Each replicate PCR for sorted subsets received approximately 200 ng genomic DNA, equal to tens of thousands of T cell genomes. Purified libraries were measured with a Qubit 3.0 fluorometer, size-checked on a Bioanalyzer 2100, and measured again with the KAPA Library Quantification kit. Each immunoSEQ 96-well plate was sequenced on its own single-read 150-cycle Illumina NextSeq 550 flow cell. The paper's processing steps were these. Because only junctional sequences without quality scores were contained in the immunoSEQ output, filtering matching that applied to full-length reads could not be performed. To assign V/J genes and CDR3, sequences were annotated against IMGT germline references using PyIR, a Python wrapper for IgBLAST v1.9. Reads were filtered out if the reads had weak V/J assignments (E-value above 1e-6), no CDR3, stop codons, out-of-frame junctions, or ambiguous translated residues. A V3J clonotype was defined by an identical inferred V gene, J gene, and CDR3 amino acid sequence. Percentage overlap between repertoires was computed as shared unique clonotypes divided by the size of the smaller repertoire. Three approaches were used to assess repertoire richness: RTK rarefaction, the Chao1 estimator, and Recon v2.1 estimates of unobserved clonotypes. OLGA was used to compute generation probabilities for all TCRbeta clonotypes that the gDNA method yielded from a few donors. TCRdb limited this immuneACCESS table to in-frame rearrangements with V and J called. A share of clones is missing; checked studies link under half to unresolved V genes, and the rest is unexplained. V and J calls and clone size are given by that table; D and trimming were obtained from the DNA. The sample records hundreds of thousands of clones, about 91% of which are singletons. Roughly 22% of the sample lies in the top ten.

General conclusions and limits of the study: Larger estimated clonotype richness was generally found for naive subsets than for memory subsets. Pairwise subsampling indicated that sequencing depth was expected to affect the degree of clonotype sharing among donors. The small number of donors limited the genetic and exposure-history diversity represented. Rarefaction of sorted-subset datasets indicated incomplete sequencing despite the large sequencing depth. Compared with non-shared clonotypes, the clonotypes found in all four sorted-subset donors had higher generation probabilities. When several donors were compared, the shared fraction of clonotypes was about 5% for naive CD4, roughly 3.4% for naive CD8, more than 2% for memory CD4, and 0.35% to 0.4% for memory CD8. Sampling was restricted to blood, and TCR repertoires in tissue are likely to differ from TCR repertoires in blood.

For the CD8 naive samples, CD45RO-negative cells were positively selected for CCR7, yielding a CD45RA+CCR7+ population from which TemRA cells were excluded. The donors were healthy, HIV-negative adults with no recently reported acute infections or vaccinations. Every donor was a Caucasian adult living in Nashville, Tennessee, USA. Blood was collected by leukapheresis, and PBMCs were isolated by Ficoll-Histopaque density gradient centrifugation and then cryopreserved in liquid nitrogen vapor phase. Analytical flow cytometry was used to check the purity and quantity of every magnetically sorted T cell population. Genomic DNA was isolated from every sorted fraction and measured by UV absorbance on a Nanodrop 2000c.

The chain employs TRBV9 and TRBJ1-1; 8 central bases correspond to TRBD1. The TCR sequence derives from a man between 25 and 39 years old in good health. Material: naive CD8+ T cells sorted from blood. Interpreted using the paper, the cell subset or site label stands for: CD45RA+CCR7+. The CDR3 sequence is CASSVETGVTEAFF. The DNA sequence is TGTGCCAGCAGCGTTGAGACAGGGGTAACTGAAGCTTTCTTT.